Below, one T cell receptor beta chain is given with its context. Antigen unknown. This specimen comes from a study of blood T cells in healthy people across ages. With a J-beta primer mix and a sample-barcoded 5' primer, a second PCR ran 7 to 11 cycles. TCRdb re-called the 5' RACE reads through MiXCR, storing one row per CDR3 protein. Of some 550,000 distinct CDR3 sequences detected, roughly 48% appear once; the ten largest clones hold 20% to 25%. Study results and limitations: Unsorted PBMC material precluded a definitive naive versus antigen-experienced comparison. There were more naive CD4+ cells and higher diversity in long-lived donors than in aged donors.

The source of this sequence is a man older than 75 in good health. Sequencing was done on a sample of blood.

CDR3 residues: CSASTARSRTDTQYF. The CDR3 DNA reads TGCAGTGCTAGTACCGCCCGGAGCCGCACAGATACGCAGTATTTT. V is TRBV20-1 and J is TRBJ2-3, with D unclear. CDR1 DFQATT and CDR2 SNEGSKA come from the germline V gene (reference sequence). This CDR3 region has 15 residues. V was pared by 3 bases and J by 1 base, with 14 bases between.